Listed here is a single T cell receptor (beta chain). The table lists this clonotype with many counts. The antigen it binds to is not known. Base-call qualities are not available, and no considerably larger clone is one nucleotide away. Library preparation employed 5' RACE. For sequencing, a NextSeq 500 was employed. The TCR library protocol attached unique molecular identifiers to individual cDNA molecules to correct for sequencing error and PCR bias. Both TCR alpha and beta chains were sequenced, and tight co-correlation was observed between alpha and beta sequence abundances in each sample. Processing in the source paper ran as follows. Decombinator V4 was used to annotate TCR sequences for V gene, J gene and CDR3. TCRs were defined as expanded if a significant change between any two time points was detected under a Poisson model with p below 0.0001. TCR abundances were normalised to the total number of TCRs sequenced in each sample and reported as counts per million. VDJdb, accessed 1 November 2021, was searched for CMV, EBV and SARS-CoV-2 annotated TCRs, with TCRs annotated for multiple antigens excluded. TCRdb passed the public sequencing reads through fastp at Q25 and MiXCR, retaining productive beta sequences. Every entry covers one CDR3 protein and lists the most common genes and DNA from its rows. It is TCRdb's table, rather than the study itself, that gives the V and J calls and clone size. This sample lists around 60,000 distinct CDR3 sequences; approximately 11% were detected once. Clones ranked in the top ten supply roughly 9.1% of the sample.

The sample belongs to a study of early T cells in non-severe SARS-CoV-2 infection listed by TCRdb under 2021. With regard to the full study: TCR sequencing used bulk RNA from unsorted whole blood, so alpha and beta chains could not be paired.

Set within a cohort of healthcare workers in London, UK, this nested case-control study involved weekly PCR testing of nasopharyngeal swabs along with blood sampling. Healthcare workers were enrolled in the week of the UK lockdown, from 23 to 31 March 2020, and were followed every week for up to roughly 15 weeks. Findings and caveats that apply to the study as a whole: VDJdb matching was skewed toward anti-spike CD8 responses, so virus-specific expansions were likely underestimated and private and CD4 specificities were missed.

Specimen: whole blood. The receptor comes from an adult who was a healthcare worker with PCR-confirmed SARS-CoV-2 infection or an uninfected control (not recorded which).

The nucleotides read TGCGCCAGCAGTGAGGCCCTACAGGGGACCTACGAGCAGTACTTC. This translates into CASSEALQGTYEQYF. This chain joins TRBV10-1 to TRBJ2-7; TRBD1 fits 7 bases in the junction. From the germline V gene (reference sequence), CDR1 is WNHNN and CDR2 is SYGVQD. The CDR3 measures 15 amino acids from cysteine to phenylalanine. This entry keeps only the CDR3 DNA: 45 bases, framed from base 1. After removal of 2 bases from V and 2 bases from J, the junction retains 6 bases not matched to a gene.